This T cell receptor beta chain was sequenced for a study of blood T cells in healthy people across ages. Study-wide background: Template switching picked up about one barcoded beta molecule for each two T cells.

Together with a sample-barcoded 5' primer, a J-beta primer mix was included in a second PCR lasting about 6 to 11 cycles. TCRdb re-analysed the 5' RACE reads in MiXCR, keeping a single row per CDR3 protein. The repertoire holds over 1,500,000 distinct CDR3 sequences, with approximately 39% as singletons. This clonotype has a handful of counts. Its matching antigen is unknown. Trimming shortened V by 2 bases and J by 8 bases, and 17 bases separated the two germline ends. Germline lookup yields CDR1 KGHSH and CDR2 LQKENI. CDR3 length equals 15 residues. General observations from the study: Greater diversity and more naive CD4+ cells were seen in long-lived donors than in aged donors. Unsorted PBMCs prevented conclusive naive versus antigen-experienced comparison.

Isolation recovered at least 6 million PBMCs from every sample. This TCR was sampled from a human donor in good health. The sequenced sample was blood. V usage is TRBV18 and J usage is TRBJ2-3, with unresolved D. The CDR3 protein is CASSPEQGGGGTQYF. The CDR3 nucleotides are TGTGCCAGCTCACCAGAACAAGGTGGCGGTGGTACGCAGTATTTT.